The clone carrying this TCR beta chain was seen more than once but under ten times. The antigen remains unidentified. The donor group consisted entirely of healthy Caucasians. This specimen belongs to a study of identical twins. Study-level points and caveats: Carriage of fewer insertions was seen in abundant cord blood beta clonotypes, whereas memory repertoires showed none. Twin-shared out-of-frame alpha sequences were enriched for low generation probability. Zero-insertion analyses could be partly confounded by invariant MAIT and iNKT cells.

TCRdb re-analysed the 5' RACE reads in MiXCR, keeping a single row per CDR3 protein. The top ten hold roughly 2% of the sample, which has about 220,000 distinct CDR3 sequences, around 6.9% seen once. The CDR3 loop spans 12 amino acids. Per the germline V gene, CDR1 is DFQATT and CDR2 is SNEGSKA (reference sequence). V lost 6 bases and J lost 5; bases outside the gene matches: 5. These data were also filed under a second study, of yellow fever vaccine responses in identical twins.

This rearrangement joins TRBV20-1 to TRBJ2-5, with 8 positions matching TRBD1. Sample: memory (CD45RO+) T cells sorted from blood. The sequence was collected from a woman between 18 and 30 years old in good health. The CDR3 region has the DNA TGCAGTGCCCAGGGGGCCGGGGAGACCCAGTACTTC. Translating it yields CSAQGAGETQYF.